These 10 T cell receptor beta chains came from one sample sequenced in a study of blood T cell repertoires in COVID-19. Repertoires were generated with immunoSEQ multiplex PCR, while TCRdb's copy carries only in-frame clones and drops some. Of 150,000 to 200,000 clones listed, around four fifths are singletons. Input material: peripheral blood. Receptors were obtained from a woman aged 25 to 39 with acute or convalescent COVID-19.

The chain combines TRBV28 with TRBJ2-1; no reliable D call. Per the germline V gene, CDR1 is MDHEN and CDR2 is SYDVKM. The CDR3 spans 14 residues. The germline V and J ends were trimmed by 2 bases and 7 bases, with 12 bases remaining between them. CDR3 amino acids: CASSLIQHGNEQFF. CDR3 coding DNA: TGTGCCAGCAGTTTAATTCAGCACGGGAATGAGCAGTTCTTC.

The chain recombines TRBV4-3 with TRBJ2-3; 11 positions agree with TRBD2. V was clipped by 1 base and J by 5 bases; unmatched bases: 8. Germline CDR1 is LGHNA and CDR2 is YSLEER. The CDR3 has 17 residues. The CDR3 DNA is TGCGCCAGCAGCCAAGCTGCCCTAGCGGGGGGCCAAGATACGCAGTATTTT. Its translation is CASSQAALAGGQDTQYF.

The chain has TRBV24-1 and TRBJ2-7; the D gene is possibly TRBD1 (6 bases). Germline-derived CDR1 and CDR2 are KGHDR and SFDVKD. Between the trimmed V and J ends, which lost 5 bases and 2 bases, there was a span of 24 bases. This CDR3 is built from 18 residues. The CDR3 loop reads CATSALFGTGTLAYEQYF. The CDR3 region has the DNA TGTGCCACCAGTGCCTTGTTCGGAACCGGGACATTGGCCTACGAGCAGTACTTC.

V gene TRBV5-1 combines with J gene TRBJ2-3; possible D gene TRBD1, 6 bases. The ends were cut back, 1 base at V and 8 bases at J, with 17 bases in the middle. Germline values: CDR1 SGHRS, CDR2 YFSETQ. The CDR3 is 15 residues long. This CDR3 reads CASSLTGPAQGTQYF. The CDR3 bases are TGCGCCAGCAGCTTGACAGGGCCCGCACAGGGTACGCAGTATTTT.

The CDR3 spells CASSLVGTSPPYEQYF. The DNA for the CDR3 is TGTGCCAGCAGCCTCGTTGGGACTAGCCCACCCTACGAGCAGTACTTC. This chain connects TRBV7-6 to TRBJ2-7; 9 nucleotides align to TRBD2. Trimming removed 5 bases from V and 2 bases from J; junction bases left unmatched: 10. The CDR3 covers 16 residues. Germline V gives CDR1 SGHVS, CDR2 FNYEAQ.

The chain links TRBV15 to TRBJ1-2; D gene uncertain. The CDR3 covers 15 residues. Trimming removed 0 bases from V and 1 base from J, with 9 bases in between. CDR1 and CDR2 from the germline V gene are LNHNV and YYDKDF (reference sequence). CDR3 sequence (DNA): TGTGCCACCAGCAGAGAAATACAGATTAACTATGGCTACACCTTC. It codes for CATSREIQINYGYTF.

This clone was picked up one time. At one boundary the junction diverges from the germline segment, which might be a read error. V is TRBV2 and J is TRBJ2-5, with 8 positions matching TRBD2. The CDR3 length is 15 residues. Per germline, CDR1 SNHLY and CDR2 FYNNEI. In nucleotides, the CDR3 is TGTGCCAGCAATGAATATCGGGAGGGCCTGGAGACCCAGTACTTC. Protein product: CASNEYREGLETQYF.

This clone was seen once. The chain couples TRBV5-5 to TRBJ1-2, with D maybe TRBD1 (6 bases). Germline V gene data show CDR1 as SGHKS and CDR2 as YYEKEE (reference sequence). V gave up 7 bases and J gave up 3 bases, with 16 bases separating them. The CDR3 is 14 amino acids. CDR3: CASGSLQGDYGYTF. For the CDR3, the DNA is TGTGCCAGCGGGTCCCTACAGGGAGACTATGGCTACACCTTC.

This chain connects TRBV10-3 to TRBJ1-1, with 7 nucleotides matching TRBD1. Per germline, CDR1 ENHRY and CDR2 SYGVKD. Germline trimming cut 4 bases from V and 5 bases from J; bases unmatched to any gene: 4. The CDR3 extends over 13 amino acids. The CDR3 here is CAISGTGRTEAFF. The DNA for the CDR3 is TGTGCCATCAGTGGGACAGGCCGGACTGAAGCTTTCTTT.

This clone appeared once. The J gene is TRBJ2-7, the V gene TRBV7-9; D call uncertain. The CDR3 totals 15 residues. The V end was cut by 6 bases, the J end by 1 base, with 16 bases between. Germline lookup yields CDR1 SEHNR and CDR2 FQNEAQ (reference sequence). This chain's CDR3 is CASSSITLSSYEQYF. The CDR3 bases are TGTGCCAGCAGTTCGATCACTTTATCTTCCTACGAGCAGTACTTC. Full variable domain (outside the CDR3, taken from reference TRBV7-9 and TRBJ2-7): DTGVSQNPRHKITKRGQNVTFRCDPISEHNRLYWYRQTLGQGPEFLTYFQNEAQLEKSRLLSDRFSAERPKGSFSTLEIQRTEQGDSAMYLCASSSITLSSYEQYFGPGTRLTVT.